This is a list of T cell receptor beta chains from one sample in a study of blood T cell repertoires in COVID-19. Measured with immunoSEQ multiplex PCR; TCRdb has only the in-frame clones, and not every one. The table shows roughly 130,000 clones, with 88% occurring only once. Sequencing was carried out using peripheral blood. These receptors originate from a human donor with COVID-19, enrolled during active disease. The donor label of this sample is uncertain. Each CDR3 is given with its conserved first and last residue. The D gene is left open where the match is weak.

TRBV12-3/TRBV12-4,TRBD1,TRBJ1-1,CASRGQGKGAFF,TGTGCCAGCAGGGGACAGGGAAAGGGAGCTTTCTTT
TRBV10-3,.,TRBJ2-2,CAPPEPDTGELFF,TGTGCCCCTCCCGAACCAGACACCGGGGAGCTGTTTTTT
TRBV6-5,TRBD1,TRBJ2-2,CASRDRVRTGELFF,TGTGCCAGCAGGGACAGGGTACGAACCGGGGAGCTGTTTTTT
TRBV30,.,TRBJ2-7,CAWKIRGGTEQYF,TGTGCCTGGAAGATTCGTGGGGGGACCGAGCAGTACTTC
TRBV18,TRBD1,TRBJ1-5,CASSPLFLSDRASQPQHF,TGTGCCAGCTCACCACTCTTTTTATCGGACAGGGCTAGTCAGCCCCAGCATTTT
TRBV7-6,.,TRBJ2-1,CAPRIVGGSSYNEQFF,TGTGCCCCGAGAATCGTCGGGGGATCTTCCTACAATGAGCAGTTCTTC
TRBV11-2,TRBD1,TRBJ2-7,CASSVDRAWYEQYF,TGTGCCAGCAGCGTCGACAGGGCTTGGTACGAGCAGTACTTC
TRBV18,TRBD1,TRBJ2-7,CASSQDREPAYEQYF,TGTGCCAGCTCACAAGACAGGGAACCAGCCTACGAGCAGTACTTC
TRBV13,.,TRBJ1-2,CASNNGRGVRGYTF,TGTGCCAGCAACAACGGCAGGGGAGTTCGAGGCTACACCTTC
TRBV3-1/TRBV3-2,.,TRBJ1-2,CASSQDRASWGYTF,TGTGCCAGCAGCCAAGACAGGGCGAGCTGGGGCTACACCTTC
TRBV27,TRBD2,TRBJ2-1,CASSLGGGHGNEQFF,TGTGCCAGCAGCCTAGGCGGGGGGCATGGCAATGAGCAGTTCTTC
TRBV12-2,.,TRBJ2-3,CASRGRDREIRGTDTQYF,TGTGCAAGTCGCGGCCGGGACAGGGAGATTCGTGGCACAGATACGCAGTATTTT
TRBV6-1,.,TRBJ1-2,CASSEQGNYGYTF,TGTGCCAGCAGTGAACAGGGTAACTATGGCTACACCTTC
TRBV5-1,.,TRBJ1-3,CASSQTGMSGNTIYF,TGCGCCAGCAGTCAGACAGGCATGTCTGGAAACACCATATATTTT